The 5 T cell receptor beta chains below all came from one sample that was sequenced in a study of T cells in Graves' hyperthyroidism and ophthalmopathy. Using RNA transcripts as the source, TCR beta CDR3 regions were amplified. Researchers ran a first-round RT-PCR on the TCR CDR3 using the HTBI primer set. Via MiXCR, TCRdb re-called the multiplex PCR reads, giving one row per CDR3 protein. The repertoire holds about 530,000 distinct CDR3 sequences, under 20% seen once, with approximately 16% in the top ten. Sequenced: blood. The receptor set was obtained from a woman aged 18-29 years with Graves' ophthalmopathy.

The chain carries TRBV7-2 and TRBJ2-6; D not certain. Deletions cut 6 bases from V and 0 bases from J, with 3 bases between. This CDR3 region has 13 residues. In germline, CDR1 is SGHTA, CDR2 FQGNSA. This chain's CDR3 is CASRNSGANVLTF. CDR3 coding DNA: TGTGCCAGCAGGAACTCTGGGGCCAACGTCCTGACTTTC. The full variable domain, rest sourced from reference TRBV7-2 and TRBJ2-6, is GAGVSQSPSNKVTEKGKDVELRCDPISGHTALYWYRQSLGQGLEFLIYFQGNSAPDKSGLPSDRFSAERTGGSVSTLTIQRTQQEDSAVYLCASRNSGANVLTFGAGSRLTVL.

This clonotype was seen at least ten times. The gene calls are TRBV28 and TRBJ1-5, with D unclear. V was shortened by 1 base and J by 3 bases, with 13 bases between the two germline ends. This CDR3 has 16 residues. CDR1 and CDR2 from the germline V gene are MDHEN and SYDVKM. The CDR3 nucleotides are TGTGCCAGCAGTTTATTGGTAGGGAACCCCAATCAGCCCCAGCATTTT. It yields the protein CASSLLVGNPNQPQHF.

CDR3 region: CSARAGTSGLGEQFF. The CDR3 nucleotides are TGCAGTGCTAGGGCCGGGACTAGCGGACTCGGGGAGCAGTTCTTC. This chain connects TRBV20-1 to TRBJ2-1; 11 bases map to TRBD2. With V trimmed by 3 bases and J by 10 bases, 11 bases remained unmatched. The CDR3 is 15 amino acids. Per the germline V gene, CDR1 is DFQATT and CDR2 is SNEGSKA (reference sequence).

A few counts support this clonotype. The CDR3 nucleotides are TGTGCCTGGAGCAGGGACAGGGGGGCTACCTACGAGCAGTACTTC. This encodes CAWSRDRGATYEQYF. The chain joins TRBV30 to TRBJ2-7, with TRBD1 matching over 11 bases. The CDR3 runs 15 residues. V shed 3 bases, J shed 2 bases, and the junction held 6 bases outside the gene matches. CDR1 GTSNPN and CDR2 SVGIG come from the germline V gene (reference sequence).

This clonotype occurred many times. The chain uses TRBV7-9 and TRBJ2-3; weak D call: TRBD2 (5 bases). V lost 5 bases and J lost 2, with 17 bases in between. There are 16 residues in the CDR3. Germline CDR1 SEHNR, CDR2 FQNEAQ (reference sequence). The CDR3 sequence is CASSLPSGVTTDTQYF. Here the CDR3 DNA reads TGTGCCAGCAGCCTACCGAGCGGAGTGACCACAGATACGCAGTATTTT. The full variable domain, completed using reference TRBV7-9 and TRBJ2-3, is DTGVSQNPRHKITKRGQNVTFRCDPISEHNRLYWYRQTLGQGPEFLTYFQNEAQLEKSRLLSDRFSAERPKGSFSTLEIQRTEQGDSAMYLCASSLPSGVTTDTQYFGPGTRLTVL.